The clone carrying this T cell receptor beta chain was seen many times. Per germline, CDR1 MNHEY and CDR2 SVGAGI. The CDR3 length is 19 residues. V lost 2 bases to trimming and J lost 2 bases; unmatched junction nucleotides: 14. The data originate from a study of T-cell memory formation after mild COVID-19. TCRdb reanalysed the 5' RACE reads using MiXCR and keeps one entry per CDR3 protein. Of roughly 150,000 distinct CDR3 sequences in the sample, more than 12% were seen once. The receptor's source is an adult woman who had mild COVID-19 (a few samples of this study predate the infection). Cell type and time point are not known. Sequenced: PBMCs or a T cell subset sorted from them (not recorded which). V is TRBV6-5 and J is TRBJ2-7; 11 positions match TRBD2. The CDR3 reads CASSYMVAGGPKYPYEQYF. DNA of the CDR3: TGTGCCAGCAGTTACATGGTAGCGGGGGGGCCCAAATACCCCTACGAGCAGTACTTC.